This TCR beta chain emerged from a study of beta chain features in type 1 diabetes. At the level of the study: In age, gender and cell yields, patients were similar to healthy donors.

Concerning this clone itself: Antigen unknown.

Study-wide results and limits: Type 1 diabetes patients showed fewer insertions and more deletions at VDJ junctions. Within patients, naive, central memory and Treg TCRB repertoires seemed more similar than within healthy donors. Type 1 diabetes patients had TCRB CDR3s that were shorter (moderately but significantly so) in all four CD4+ subsets.

cDNA synthesis used the whole RNA isolate, giving expressed TCRB sequences. Here immunoSEQ multiplex PCR was the method, and the copy in TCRdb shows in-frame clones only, minus some. The sample holds 230,000 or so clones, 16% seen once. The CDR3 loop spans 16 amino acids. The ends lost 4 bases at V and 6 bases at J; junction bases unmatched: 9. Germline assignment: CDR1 SGHRS and CDR2 YFSETQ. Sorting gave populations that all exceeded 98% purity. The material sequenced was naive CD4+ T cells from blood. The chain carries TRBV5-1 and TRBJ2-1, with 11 bases that match TRBD2. The TCR comes from a man aged 25 to 45 with type 1 diabetes. CDR3 in amino acids: CASSIATSGRVNEQFF. CDR3 in DNA: TGCGCCAGCAGCATTGCCACTAGCGGGAGAGTCAATGAGCAGTTCTTC.